The present TCR beta chain was sequenced within a study of cytomegalovirus exposure and HLA in healthy donors. General study results and limits: For most TCR beta V segments, an earlier analysis put the productive rate at about 87% or about 30% of the time.

Donors showed nominal health when sampled, although they likely had unrecorded immune exposures. On this clone: As yet, its antigen is unknown.

In the PCR, 60 Vbeta and 13 Jbeta primers were used. The protocol was immunoSEQ multiplex PCR, while the TCRdb copy is restricted to in-frame clones and leaves out a portion. The table lists more than 45,000 clones, around three quarters of them singletons. CDR3 length: 13 amino acids. Germline V gene lookup returns CDR1 SGHTS and CDR2 YDEGEE. V was trimmed by 2 bases and J by 1 base, leaving 6 bases between them. The TCR comes from a woman aged 55-75 years in good health and CMV-seropositive. The sample consisted of PBMCs. V is TRBV5-8 and J is TRBJ1-1, with D hard to call. DNA for the CDR3: TGTGCCAGCAGCTTTTGGGCGAACACTGAAGCTTTCTTT. Amino acids: CASSFWANTEAFF.